This T cell receptor beta chain was captured in a study of monozygotic twins with inflammatory bowel disease. General observations from the study: Healthy co-twins had higher TCRbeta inverse Simpson diversity than their IBD twins.

Concerning this clonotype itself: Its matching antigen is unknown.

CDR1 and CDR2 from the germline V gene are MNHNS and SASEGT. This CDR3 spans 14 amino acids. TCRdb re-called the 5' RACE reads, yielding one record per CDR3 amino acid sequence without DNA. The table gives around 400,000 distinct CDR3 sequences; the top ten clones make up 2% to 3% of it. The chain couples TRBV6-1 to TRBJ2-6; TCRdb selects TRBD1, and the lack of DNA leaves this call unchecked. This receptor was taken from a human donor with ulcerative colitis or Crohn's disease, or a healthy co-twin of an affected twin (not recorded which). Sequencing was performed on blood. The CDR3 region is CATAGGSGANVLTF.